There are many counts of the clone carrying this T cell receptor (beta chain). The authors diagnosed from clinical symptoms, serum thyroxine, TRAb, thyroid ultrasound and orbital computed tomography. These data come from a study of Graves' ophthalmopathy and Graves' hyperthyroidism. The CDR3 consists of 13 residues. Per the germline V gene, CDR1 is SGHRS and CDR2 is YFSETQ. V was shortened by 1 base and J by 5 bases, with 9 bases between the two germline ends. Amplifying from RNA transcripts, the study obtained TCR beta CDR3 regions. Amplification began with first-round RT-PCR using HTBI primers, then second-round multiplex PCR was performed. TCRdb independently ran MiXCR on the multiplex PCR reads; one entry per CDR3 protein. The table lists roughly 380,000 distinct CDR3 sequences, approximately 15% of them singletons.

The origin of this receptor is a woman under 30 with stable Graves' hyperthyroidism. The chain carries TRBV5-1 and TRBJ2-5; no definite D call. Specimen: peripheral blood. Here the CDR3 DNA reads TGCGCCAGCAGCTTGCGGCGCGGCGAGACCCAGTACTTC. Protein product: CASSLRRGETQYF.